These 22 T cell receptor beta chains share one sample of origin, sequenced in a study of T cells in Graves' hyperthyroidism and ophthalmopathy. RNA transcripts served as the template for amplifying TCR beta CDR3 regions. In the first-round RT-PCR of the TCR CDR3, the HTBI primer set was used. MiXCR was run by TCRdb on the multiplex PCR reads, yielding one entry per CDR3 protein. The sample lists approximately 200,000 distinct CDR3 sequences; around 17% were seen once. Sequencing input: blood. The receptors stem from a man aged 40-50 years with Graves' hyperthyroidism.

This chain's CDR3 is CASSIGTGNSRTEAFF. CDR3 nucleotide sequence: TGCGCCAGCAGCATAGGGACAGGGAATTCTCGGACTGAAGCTTTCTTT. This chain connects TRBV5-1 to TRBJ1-1, with TRBD1 identical over 9 bases. Per the germline V gene, CDR1 is SGHRS and CDR2 is YFSETQ. CDR3 length: 16 residues. With 4 bases clipped from V and 5 bases from J, the junction kept 12 bases outside the gene matches. Full variable domain (outside the CDR3, taken from reference TRBV5-1 and TRBJ1-1): KAGVTQTPRYLIKTRGQQVTLSCSPISGHRSVSWYQQTPGQGLQFLFEYFSETQRNKGNFPGRFSGRQFSNSRSEMNVSTLELGDSALYLCASSIGTGNSRTEAFFGQGTRLTVV.

At least ten counts were recorded for this clonotype. The chain employs TRBV6-1 and TRBJ1-5; D call uncertain. V was pared by 0 bases and J by 7 bases, with 7 bases between. The CDR3 has 13 amino acids. Germline CDR1 reads MNHNS; CDR2 reads SASEGT. CDR3 sequence reads: CASSEAGWQPQHF. The DNA for the CDR3 is TGTGCCAGCAGTGAAGCGGGGTGGCAGCCCCAGCATTTT.

This clonotype was seen only a few times. The chain uses TRBV5-4 and TRBJ2-3, with D hard to call. The V end was cut by 4 bases, the J end by 13 bases, with 22 bases between. The CDR3 spans 14 residues. Germline V gene sequence: CDR1 SGHNT, CDR2 YYREEE (reference sequence). The CDR3 nucleotides are TGTGCCAGCAGCGAAGCCGGTGGAAGACCCGCTGAGTATTTT. This encodes CASSEAGGRPAEYF.

The chain links TRBV18 to TRBJ2-7, with D perhaps TRBD2 (6 bases). The V end was cut by 3 bases, the J end by 5 bases, with 14 bases between. The CDR3 runs to 14 residues. CDR1 and CDR2 (germline): KGHSH, LQKENI. The CDR3 loop reads CASSPRLDLDEQYF. The CDR3 DNA follows: TGTGCCAGCTCACCTCGACTAGATCTGGACGAGCAGTACTTC.

This clonotype was seen only a few times. The chain carries TRBV19 and TRBJ1-3, with 7 positions matching TRBD1. Germline V CDR1 and CDR2: LNHDA, SQIVND (reference sequence). This CDR3 is built from 16 residues. The J segment lost 0 bases and the V segment lost 5 bases, leaving 7 bases of the junction unmatched. This chain's CDR3 is CASSPRQGLSGNTIYF. The CDR3 DNA follows: TGTGCCAGTAGTCCTCGACAGGGTCTCTCTGGAAACACCATATATTTT. Full variable domain (missing parts from reference TRBV19 and TRBJ1-3): DGGITQSPKYLFRKEGQNVTLSCEQNLNHDAMYWYRQDPGQGLRLIYYSQIVNDFQKGDIAEGYSVSREKKESFPLTVTSAQKNPTAFYLCASSPRQGLSGNTIYFGEGSWLTVV.

This clonotype has more than one count but fewer than ten. The CDR3 nucleotides read TGTGCCAGCAGCGTAGGACAGTTCCTCAACTATGGCTACACCTTC. Residues: CASSVGQFLNYGYTF. The rearrangement joins TRBV9 to TRBJ1-2, with a possible D match to TRBD1 (5 bases). CDR1 SGDLS and CDR2 YYNGEE come from the germline V gene. The CDR3 runs to 15 residues. V shed 0 bases and J shed 2 bases, with 11 bases lying between them.

At least ten counts were recorded for this clonotype. The chain joins TRBV6-2 or TRBV6-3 to TRBJ2-5; D unclear. The CDR3 covers 13 residues. The V end was cut by 2 bases, the J end by 1 base, with 5 bases between. Germline V gives CDR1 MNHEY, CDR2 SVGEGT. The chain's CDR3 is CASSYGTQETQYF. The CDR3 DNA sequence: TGTGCCAGCAGTTACGGCACCCAAGAGACCCAGTACTTC.

This clonotype was counted ten times or more. This chain connects TRBV11-2 to TRBJ2-7, with D hard to call. The V and J ends lost 3 bases and 0 bases respectively, with 12 bases between them. CDR3 length: 15 amino acids. CDR1 and CDR2 (germline): SGHAT, FQNNGV. This chain's CDR3 is CASSFSAPSSYEQYF. In DNA, the CDR3 is TGTGCCAGCAGCTTCAGTGCACCGAGCTCCTACGAGCAGTACTTC.

Ten or more counts support this clonotype. The gene calls are TRBV20-1 and TRBJ2-1; 11 bases match TRBD2. Trimming took 2 bases from V and 15 from J; bases not matched to a gene: 9. CDR3 size: 13 residues. Per germline, CDR1 DFQATT and CDR2 SNEGSKA (reference sequence). This CDR3 is CSARRPSGGPSFF. CDR3 nucleotides: TGCAGTGCTAGACGCCCTAGCGGGGGGCCTTCGTTCTTC.

There are many counts of this clonotype. V usage is TRBV7-2 and J usage is TRBJ1-4; 7 positions match TRBD1. The V gene's germline CDR1 is SGHTA and CDR2 FQGNSA. V was pared by 5 bases and J by 7 bases, with 10 bases of the junction left unmatched. The CDR3 consists of 15 residues. The CDR3 reads CASSPQGGLSEKLFF. CDR3 sequence (DNA): TGTGCCAGCAGCCCGCAGGGGGGATTGAGTGAAAAACTGTTTTTT.

This clonotype has a count of ten or more. This chain links TRBV9 with TRBJ1-2; a possible D gene is TRBD1 (5 bases). Deletions cut 0 bases from V and 3 bases from J, with 6 bases between. This CDR3 spans 13 amino acids. Looked up from germline, CDR1 is SGDLS and CDR2 is YYNGEE. The CDR3 protein is CASSVEGDYGYTF. Written as DNA, the CDR3 is TGTGCCAGCAGCGTAGAAGGGGACTATGGCTACACCTTC.

This chain joins TRBV28 and TRBJ2-5, with 11 nucleotides matching TRBD2. Looked up from germline, CDR1 is MDHEN and CDR2 is SYDVKM. This CDR3 is 15 amino acids long. With 7 bases clipped from V and 6 bases from J, the junction kept 10 bases outside the gene matches. The CDR3 coding sequence is TGTGCCAGCACTTCGACGGGACTAGCGGCAAAGACCCAGTACTTC. Translating gives CASTSTGLAAKTQYF. Using reference TRBV28 and TRBJ2-5 for the parts outside the CDR3, the full variable domain is DVKVTQSSRYLVKRTGEKVFLECVQDMDHENMFWYRQDPGLGLRLIYFSYDVKMKEKGDIPEGYSVSREKKERFSLILESASTNQTSMYLCASTSTGLAAKTQYFGPGTRLLVL.

This clonotype was seen a few times. The chain recombines TRBV30 with TRBJ1-1; unclear D gene. Germline values: CDR1 GTSNPN, CDR2 SVGIG (reference sequence). V lost 3 bases to trimming and J lost 0 bases, with 14 bases between them. The CDR3 has 15 residues. The CDR3 here is CAWSDLGRMNTEAFF. The CDR3 region has the DNA TGTGCCTGGAGCGACCTAGGTCGGATGAACACTGAAGCTTTCTTT. Variable domain in full (rest from reference TRBV30 and TRBJ1-1): SQTIHQWPATLVQPVGSPLSLECTVEGTSNPNLYWYRQAAGRGLQLLFYSVGIGQISSEVPQNLSASRPQDRQFILSSKKLLLSDSGFYLCAWSDLGRMNTEAFFGQGTRLTVV.

The chain couples TRBV5-4 to TRBJ2-1; D unclear. V was clipped by 3 bases and J by 9 bases, with 7 bases between them. The CDR3 consists of 11 residues. Per the germline V gene, CDR1 is SGHNT and CDR2 is YYREEE (reference sequence). CDR3 in amino acids: CASSSSTEQFF. The DNA for the CDR3 is TGTGCCAGCAGCTCGTCCACTGAGCAGTTCTTC.

This clonotype has only a few counts. The chain carries TRBV5-4 and TRBJ2-5, with 8 bases aligning to TRBD2. V gave up 0 bases and J gave up 0 bases; unmatched junction bases: 4. The CDR3 spans 16 residues. Germline CDR1 SGHNT, CDR2 YYREEE (reference sequence). The CDR3 nucleotides are TGTGCCAGCAGCTTGGAGGCAGCGGGGGACCAAGAGACCCAGTACTTC. This encodes CASSLEAAGDQETQYF.

This clonotype came up a few times. The genes are TRBV12-3 or TRBV12-4 and TRBJ1-1; D call uncertain. The CDR3 runs to 14 residues. The germline V and J ends were trimmed by 4 bases and 0 bases, with 9 bases remaining between them. The CDR3 nucleotides read TGTGCCAGCAGTTCCCGGACTCTGAACACTGAAGCTTTCTTT. Translation: CASSSRTLNTEAFF.

This clonotype was observed a handful of times. The rearrangement links TRBV20-1 to TRBJ1-5; tentatively, D is TRBD1 (5 bases). Looked up from germline, CDR1 is DFQATT and CDR2 is SNEGSKA (reference sequence). The CDR3 covers 17 residues. V lost 6 bases and J 1 base, leaving 22 bases between the germline ends. The CDR3 DNA sequence: TGCAGTGCCCCCCTGGGACGGGGTCTAAGGAGCAATCAGCCCCAGCATTTT. The encoded protein is CSAPLGRGLRSNQPQHF.

This clonotype was counted many times. In DNA, the CDR3 is TGTGCCAGCAGTTCTCAAGTGGGGGGCTCATATGGCTACACCTTC. Translated: CASSSQVGGSYGYTF. The V call is TRBV28, the J call TRBJ1-2; tentative D call: TRBD1 (6 bases). This CDR3 region has 15 residues. Looked up from germline, CDR1 is MDHEN and CDR2 is SYDVKM. V lost 4 bases, J lost 5 bases, and 17 bases lay in between.

The genes are TRBV25-1 and TRBJ2-7, with TRBD1 identical over 7 bases. This CDR3 is built from 12 residues. Germline-derived CDR1 and CDR2 are MGHDK and SYGVNS. J gave up 3 bases and V 8 bases, and 4 bases lay outside the gene matches. CDR3 coding DNA: TGTGCCAGCCAGGGGGTTGACTACGAGCAGTACTTC. It encodes CASQGVDYEQYF.

The sample holds many counts of this clonotype. The chain combines TRBV28 with TRBJ1-5; the D is unclear. The CDR3 is made up of 11 amino acids. Germline V lookup: CDR1 MDHEN, CDR2 SYDVKM. Trimming took 4 bases from V and 3 from J, leaving 1 base between them. This CDR3 is CASSYNQPQHF. The CDR3 region has the DNA TGTGCCAGCAGTTACAATCAGCCCCAGCATTTT.

This rearrangement joins TRBV19 to TRBJ2-4; tentatively, D is TRBD1 (6 bases). This CDR3 is built from 16 residues. V lost 7 bases and J lost 0, with 16 bases in between. The V gene's germline CDR1 is LNHDA and CDR2 SQIVND (reference sequence). CDR3 coding DNA: TGTGCCAGTAAACCGGGACACCACATAGCCAAAAACATTCAGTACTTC. Translated, it gives CASKPGHHIAKNIQYF.

This clonotype appeared many times. The chain has TRBV18 and TRBJ1-2, with TRBD1 as a possible D gene (6 bases). Between the trimmed V and J ends, which lost 2 bases and 4 bases, there was a span of 17 bases. CDR1 KGHSH and CDR2 LQKENI come from the germline V gene. The CDR3 totals 16 residues. CDR3 in amino acids: CASSPEQGPLSYGYTF. The CDR3, as DNA: TGTGCCAGCTCACCAGAACAGGGCCCGTTGAGCTATGGCTACACCTTC.